This T cell receptor (beta chain) stems from a study of blood T cells in healthy people across ages. Findings of the study overall: There was no known CMV status for donors, so expanded clonotype changes were possibly confounded. Roughly linear declines in TCR beta diversity per million T cells occurred with age.

Primed by a sample-barcoded 5' primer and a J-beta primer mix, a second PCR proceeded for about 6 to 11 cycles. A template-switch adaptor containing 12 random nucleotides labeled each cDNA molecule. TCRdb reprocessed the 5' RACE reads with MiXCR, giving one entry per CDR3 protein. The sample includes about 1.1 million distinct CDR3 sequences, less than 45% of them seen just once. This clonotype turned up a few times. Its target is unknown. The sample taken for sequencing was blood. The clonotype was recovered from a man younger than 30 in good health.

The DNA of the CDR3 is TGCAGCGTTGCTTGGGGGGGTGCGTATGGCTACACCTTC. It codes for CSVAWGGAYGYTF. The V call is TRBV29-1, the J call TRBJ1-2, with a weak D call TRBD1 (5 bases). Trimming took off 4 bases at V and 5 bases at J, with 14 bases between the two ends. CDR3 length: 13 residues. Germline loops: CDR1 SQVTM, CDR2 ANQGSEA.